This TCR beta chain was retrieved from a study of monozygotic twins with inflammatory bowel disease. Study-wide results and limits: IBD patients shared fewer clonotypes with others than healthy twins, especially with disease activity.

The germline V gene has CDR1 SGHAT and CDR2 FQNNGV. CDR3 size: 15 residues. TCRdb reprocessed the 5' RACE reads; each CDR3 protein has one entry and no DNA is given. This sample's table reports just over 300,000 distinct CDR3 sequences. As concerns this clonotype: Its target is unknown.

This receptor was taken from a human donor with ulcerative colitis or Crohn's disease, or a healthy co-twin of an affected twin (not recorded which). The chain employs TRBV11-2 and TRBJ2-5; as DNA is missing, the TRBD2 call by TCRdb cannot be tested. The sequenced material came from blood. The CDR3 loop is CASSRPGPLQETQYF.